Listed below are T cell receptor beta chains from one sample, sequenced in a study of blood T cell repertoires in COVID-19. Libraries were prepared by immunoSEQ multiplex PCR; TCRdb keeps only in-frame clonotypes and omits some of them. The sample has fewer than 70,000 clones; about 87% are singletons. The sample was peripheral blood. The receptors come from a human donor in a cohort sampled during active COVID-19. Both conserved end residues are part of each CDR3. D genes are given only for firm matches. Clone size appears in some rows only: once, few, many, or a class for an expanded clone.

>NA|TRBV5-1|TRBJ2-5|NA
CASKEPSETQYF
TGCGCCAGCAAGGAGCCCTCAGAGACCCAGTACTTC
>NA|TRBV9|TRBJ1-2|NA
CASAAPLGADYGYTF
TGTGCCAGCGCGGCGCCTTTGGGGGCGGACTATGGCTACACCTTC
>TRBD1|TRBV18|TRBJ1-4|NA
CASSQTGANEKLFF
TGTGCCAGCTCCCAGACAGGGGCTAATGAAAAACTGTTTTTT
>NA|TRBV5-4|TRBJ1-1|NA
CASSLTGPNTEAFF
TGTGCCAGCAGCTTGACAGGGCCGAACACTGAAGCTTTCTTT
>TRBD2|TRBV4-2|TRBJ2-3|NA
CASSQDSGTTYTSSTDTQYF
TGTGCCAGCAGCCAAGACAGCGGGACCACCTACACCTCGAGCACAGATACGCAGTATTTT
>TRBD2|TRBV5-1|TRBJ2-1|NA
CASRARLAGVSNEQFF
TGCGCCAGCAGGGCTAGACTAGCGGGAGTAAGCAATGAGCAGTTCTTC
>NA|TRBV14|TRBJ2-7|NA
CASSQDLRGAYEQYF
TGTGCCAGCAGCCAAGATTTACGAGGAGCGTACGAGCAGTACTTC
>TRBD2|TRBV7-2|TRBJ2-4|NA
CASSSAWTSGLAKNIQYF
TGTGCCAGCAGCTCCGCCTGGACTAGCGGGCTAGCCAAAAACATTCAGTACTTC
>TRBD1|TRBV19|TRBJ2-3|NA
CASSKPRQGRSTDTQYF
TGTGCCAGTAGTAAACCAAGACAGGGCAGAAGCACAGATACGCAGTATTTT
>TRBD1|TRBV7-2|TRBJ1-2|once
CASSSLGQGGSGYTF
TGTGCCAGCAGCTCACTCGGACAGGGGGGTTCTGGCTACACCTTC
>NA|TRBV24-1|TRBJ2-3|NA
CATSDPGGPVGDTQYF
TGTGCCACCAGTGACCCTGGGGGCCCGGTTGGAGATACGCAGTATTTT
>TRBD1|TRBV3-1/TRBV3-2|TRBJ1-1|NA
CASSPGYGTVAFF
TGTGCCAGCAGCCCGGGATATGGGACAGTGGCTTTCTTT
>NA|TRBV6-1|TRBJ1-6|NA
CASSERTPNSPLHF
TGTGCCAGCAGTGAACGGACACCTAATTCACCCCTCCACTTT
>NA|TRBV18|TRBJ1-1|NA
CASSPDTPTEAFF
TGTGCCAGCTCACCAGACACCCCCACTGAAGCTTTCTTT
>TRBD2|TRBV7-2|TRBJ2-3|few
CASSLGQGGVDTQYF
TGTGCCAGCAGCTTAGGGCAGGGAGGGGTAGATACGCAGTATTTT
>NA|TRBV6-1|TRBJ2-2|NA
CASSAAGRTHTGELFF
TGTGCCAGCAGTGCGGCGGGACGAACCCACACCGGGGAGCTGTTTTTT
>NA|TRBV7-2|TRBJ2-1|NA
CASSPTPYNEQFF
TGTGCCAGCAGCCCAACACCCTACAATGAGCAGTTCTTC
>NA|TRBV19|TRBJ1-3|NA
CASSIGGSGNTIYF
TGTGCCAGTAGTATCGGGGGTAGTGGAAACACCATATATTTT
>NA|TRBV11-2|TRBJ2-7|NA
CASSLVAARLTIYEQYF
TGTGCCAGCAGCTTAGTGGCCGCGAGACTGACGATATACGAGCAGTACTTC
>TRBD1|TRBV2|TRBJ2-7|NA
CASSERTGRGLYHYEQYF
TGTGCCAGCAGTGAACGGACAGGCCGTGGACTTTACCACTACGAGCAGTACTTC
>TRBD2|TRBV27|TRBJ2-7|NA
CASTREGLGEQYF
TGTGCCAGCACGCGGGAGGGCCTAGGGGAGCAGTACTTC
>TRBD1|TRBV5-8|TRBJ1-5|NA
CATLQGQGVPNQPQHF
TGTGCCACCTTGCAAGGACAGGGGGTACCCAATCAGCCCCAGCATTTT
>TRBD1|TRBV5-8|TRBJ1-6|NA
CASSLRTGGTASPLHF
TGTGCCAGCAGCTTGCGAACAGGGGGAACAGCTTCACCCCTCCACTTT
>NA|TRBV12-5|TRBJ1-2|NA
CASGLVPRDYGYTF
TGTGCTAGTGGTTTGGTACCCCGGGACTATGGCTACACCTTC
>NA|TRBV11-1|TRBJ1-1|NA
CASSPRFQGRTEAFF
TGTGCCAGCAGCCCTCGTTTTCAGGGGCGGACTGAAGCTTTCTTT
>TRBD1|TRBV10-1|TRBJ2-7|few
CASSAGDRGTSSYEQYF
TGCGCCAGCAGTGCCGGGGACAGGGGGACATCCTCCTACGAGCAGTACTTC
>NA|TRBV12-3/TRBV12-4|TRBJ2-1|NA
CASSSYNEQFF
TGTGCCAGCAGTTCCTATAATGAGCAGTTCTTC
>NA|TRBV7-3|TRBJ2-2|once
CASSRTGMELFF
TGTGCCAGCAGCCGTACAGGGATGGAGCTGTTTTTT
>NA|TRBV7-2|TRBJ2-2|NA
CASSLEGRRELFF
TGTGCCAGCAGCTTAGAGGGGCGGCGGGAGCTGTTTTTT
>NA|TRBV7-8|TRBJ2-3|NA
CASSRHGGDTQYF
TGTGCCAGCAGCCGGCACGGCGGAGATACGCAGTATTTT
>NA|TRBV7-3|TRBJ2-3|NA
CASSLKLAQTDTQYF
TGTGCCAGCAGCTTGAAGTTAGCCCAGACAGATACGCAGTATTTT
>TRBD2|TRBV7-9|TRBJ2-1|NA
CASSLGTRNNEQFF
TGTGCCAGCAGCTTAGGGACTAGAAATAATGAGCAGTTCTTC
>NA|TRBV19|TRBJ2-6|NA
CASSSRSSGANVLTF
TGTGCCAGTAGTTCTCGTAGCTCTGGGGCCAACGTCCTGACTTTC
>TRBD2|TRBV9|TRBJ2-7|NA
CASSVEKGGPYEQYF
TGTGCCAGCAGCGTAGAGAAGGGAGGGCCCTACGAGCAGTACTTC
>NA|TRBV23-1|TRBJ2-5|once
CASLNRVGQYF
TGCGCCAGCTTAAACCGGGTCGGCCAGTACTTC
>NA|TRBV10-1|TRBJ2-5|NA
CASSEAGRETQYF
TGCGCCAGCAGTGAGGCAGGGCGGGAGACCCAGTACTTC
>NA|TRBV6-1|TRBJ1-2|NA
CASSDQVVARFNYGYTF
TGTGCCAGCAGTGATCAGGTGGTTGCCAGGTTTAACTATGGCTACACCTTC
>TRBD1|TRBV18|TRBJ2-2|NA
CASSPTGGQTGELFF
TGTGCCAGCTCTCCGACAGGGGGCCAGACCGGGGAGCTGTTTTTT
>TRBD1|TRBV7-2|TRBJ1-1|NA
CASSPRGGTGGTEAFF
TGTGCCAGCAGCCCTCGAGGGGGGACAGGGGGCACTGAAGCTTTCTTT
>NA|TRBV30|TRBJ1-2|NA
CASSRANYGYTF
TGTGCCTCCTCACGGGCTAACTATGGCTACACCTTC
>NA|TRBV6-6|TRBJ2-7|few
CASSYSIYEDTYEQYF
TGTGCCAGCAGTTACTCGATCTACGAGGATACCTACGAGCAGTACTTC
>NA|TRBV5-1|TRBJ1-1|once
CASSSELTGEAFF
TGCGCCAGCAGCTCGGAATTGACAGGTGAAGCTTTCTTT
>NA|TRBV7-9|TRBJ1-2|NA
CASSWWGSDYGYTF
TGTGCCAGCAGCTGGTGGGGCAGCGACTATGGCTACACCTTC
>NA|TRBV3-1/TRBV3-2|TRBJ1-1|NA
CASSQRDFQREAFF
TGTGCCAGCAGCCAACGGGATTTTCAGCGAGAGGCTTTCTTT
>TRBD2|TRBV3-1/TRBV3-2|TRBJ2-3|NA
CASSQVAGATDTQYF
TGTGCCAGCAGCCAAGTAGCGGGGGCCACAGATACGCAGTATTTT
>TRBD1|TRBV5-5|TRBJ2-7|NA
CASSLGGTGIYEQYF
TGTGCCAGCAGCTTGGGGGGGACAGGGATCTACGAGCAGTACTTC
>NA|TRBV27|TRBJ2-2|NA
CASKRVTGELFF
TGTGCCAGCAAAAGAGTAACCGGGGAGCTGTTTTTT
>TRBD1|TRBV11-2|TRBJ1-2|NA
CASSRTGDRAYGYTF
TGTGCCAGCAGCCGAACAGGGGACCGAGCCTATGGCTACACCTTC
>NA|TRBV12-3/TRBV12-4|TRBJ2-1|NA
CASSPREYNEQFF
TGTGCCAGCTCTCCGAGGGAGTACAATGAGCAGTTCTTC
>NA|TRBV7-2|TRBJ2-1|NA
CASSSLAGINEQFF
TGTGCCAGCAGCTCCCTCGCAGGAATCAATGAGCAGTTCTTC
>NA|TRBV19|TRBJ1-2|once
CASSQSEGDYGYTF
TGTGCCAGTAGTCAGTCCGAGGGGGACTATGGCTACACCTTC
>NA|TRBV7-9|TRBJ1-3|once
CASRSPTATGNTIYF
TGTGCCAGCAGATCTCCTACAGCTACTGGAAACACCATATATTTT
>NA|TRBV7-9|TRBJ1-2|NA
CASSSRGSNYGYTF
TGTGCCAGCAGCTCCAGGGGTTCAAACTATGGCTACACCTTC
>NA|TRBV29-1|TRBJ1-5|NA
CSVRQAGNQPQHF
TGCAGCGTCCGGCAGGCTGGCAATCAGCCCCAGCATTTT
>NA|TRBV6-2/TRBV6-3|TRBJ1-1|NA
CASSWTQTEAFF
TGTGCCAGCAGTTGGACACAGACTGAAGCTTTCTTT